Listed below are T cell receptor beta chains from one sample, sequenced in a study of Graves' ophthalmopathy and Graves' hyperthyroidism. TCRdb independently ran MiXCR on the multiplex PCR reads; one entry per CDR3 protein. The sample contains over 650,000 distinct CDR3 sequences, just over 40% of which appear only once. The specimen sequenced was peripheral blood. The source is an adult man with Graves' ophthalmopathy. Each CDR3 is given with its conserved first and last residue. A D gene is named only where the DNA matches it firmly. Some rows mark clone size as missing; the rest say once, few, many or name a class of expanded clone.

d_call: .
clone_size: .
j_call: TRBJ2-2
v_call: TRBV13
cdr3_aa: CASSPKGGADTGELFF
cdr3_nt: TGTGCCAGCAGCCCGAAGGGGGGGGCCGACACCGGGGAGCTGTTTTTT

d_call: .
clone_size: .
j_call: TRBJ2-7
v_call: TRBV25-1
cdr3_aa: CASTPGRGPTYEQYF
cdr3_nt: TGTGCCAGCACCCCAGGCCGGGGCCCCACTTACGAGCAGTACTTC

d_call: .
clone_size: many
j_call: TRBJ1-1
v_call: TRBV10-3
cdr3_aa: CAISSTGTPNTEAFF
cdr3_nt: TGTGCCATCAGTTCTACCGGGACTCCGAACACTGAAGCTTTCTTT

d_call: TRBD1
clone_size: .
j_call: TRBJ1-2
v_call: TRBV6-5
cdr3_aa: CASSYTAGTGGKGYTF
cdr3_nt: TGTGCCAGCAGTTACACCGCCGGGACAGGGGGGAAGGGCTACACCTTC

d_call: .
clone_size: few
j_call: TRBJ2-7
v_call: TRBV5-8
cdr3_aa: CASRPRVTLYEQYF
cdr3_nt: TGTGCCAGCAGGCCCCGGGTTACCCTCTACGAGCAGTACTTC

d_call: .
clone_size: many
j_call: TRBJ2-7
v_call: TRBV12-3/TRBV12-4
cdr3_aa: CASSTQAESEQYF
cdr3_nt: TGTGCCAGCAGTACCCAGGCCGAATCTGAGCAGTACTTC

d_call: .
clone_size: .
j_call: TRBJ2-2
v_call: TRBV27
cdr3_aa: CASTSHTGELFF
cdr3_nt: TGTGCCAGCACTTCCCACACCGGGGAGCTGTTTTTT

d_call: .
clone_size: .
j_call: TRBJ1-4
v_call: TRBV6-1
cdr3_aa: CASSAVEGHREEKLFF
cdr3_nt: TGTGCCAGCAGTGCGGTGGAGGGGCACAGGGAGGAAAAACTGTTTTTT

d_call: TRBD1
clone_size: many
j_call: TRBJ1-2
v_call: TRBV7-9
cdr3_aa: CASSKPTGTITF
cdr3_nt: TGTGCCAGCAGCAAACCGACAGGGACAATCACCTTC

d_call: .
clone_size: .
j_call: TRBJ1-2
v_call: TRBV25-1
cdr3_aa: CASTEGGGGYTF
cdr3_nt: TGTGCCAGCACAGAGGGGGGCGGTGGCTACACCTTC

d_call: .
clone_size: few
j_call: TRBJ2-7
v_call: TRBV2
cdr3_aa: CASSLSEGFEQYF
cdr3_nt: TGTGCCAGCAGTTTATCGGAGGGGTTCGAGCAGTACTTC

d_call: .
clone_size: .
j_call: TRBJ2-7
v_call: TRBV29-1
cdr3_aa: CSVETRGHEQYF
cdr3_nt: TGCAGCGTTGAAACGAGGGGCCACGAGCAGTACTTC

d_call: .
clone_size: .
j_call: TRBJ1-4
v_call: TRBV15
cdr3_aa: CATSRDRGGKNCFF
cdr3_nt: .

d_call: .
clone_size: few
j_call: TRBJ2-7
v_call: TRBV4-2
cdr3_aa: CASSQDLGGRGVEQYF
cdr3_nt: TGTGCCAGCAGCCAAGATCTAGGAGGGAGAGGGGTCGAGCAGTACTTC

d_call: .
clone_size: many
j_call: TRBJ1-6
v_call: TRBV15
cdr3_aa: CATSRDLWSELHF
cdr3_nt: TGTGCCACCAGCAGAGATCTTTGGAGCGAACTCCACTTT

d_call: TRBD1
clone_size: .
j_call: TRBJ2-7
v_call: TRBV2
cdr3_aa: CASSSGQGRREQYF
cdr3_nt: TGTGCCAGCAGCTCGGGACAGGGGCGACGCGAGCAGTACTTC

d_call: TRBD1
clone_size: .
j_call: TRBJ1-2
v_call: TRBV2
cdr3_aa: CASSGTGEFYGYTF
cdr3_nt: TGTGCCAGCAGTGGGACAGGGGAATTCTATGGCTACACCTTC

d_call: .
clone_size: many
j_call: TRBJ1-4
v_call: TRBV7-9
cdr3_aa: CASSLDGRTNEKLFF
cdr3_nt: TGTGCCAGCAGCTTAGATGGGAGAACAAATGAAAAACTGTTTTTT

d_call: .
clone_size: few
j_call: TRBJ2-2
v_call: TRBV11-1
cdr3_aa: CASSQVYSFGELFF
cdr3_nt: TGCGCCAGCAGCCAAGTTTACAGTTTCGGGGAGCTGTTTTTT

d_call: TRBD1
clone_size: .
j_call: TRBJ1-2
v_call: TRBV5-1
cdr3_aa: CASSKDGQGNYGYTF
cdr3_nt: TGCGCCAGCAGCAAGGACGGACAGGGCAACTATGGCTACACCTTC

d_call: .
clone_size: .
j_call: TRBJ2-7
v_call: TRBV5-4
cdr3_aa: CASSLNGRDTSYEQYF
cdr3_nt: TGTGCCAGCAGCTTGAACGGACGGGACACCTCCTACGAGCAGTACTTC

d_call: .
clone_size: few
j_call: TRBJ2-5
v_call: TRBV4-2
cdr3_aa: CASSQDSLGRGQETQYF
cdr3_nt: TGTGCCAGCAGCCAAGATTCCCTAGGGAGGGGGCAAGAGACCCAGTACTTC

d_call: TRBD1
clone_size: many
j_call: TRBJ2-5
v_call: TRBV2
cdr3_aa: CASRGQGAREETQYF
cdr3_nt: TGTGCCAGCAGGGGACAGGGGGCAAGGGAGGAGACCCAGTACTTC

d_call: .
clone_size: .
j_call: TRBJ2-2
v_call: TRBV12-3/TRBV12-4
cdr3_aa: CASSPTPYRDTNTGELFF
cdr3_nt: TGTGCCAGCAGTCCCACCCCCTACCGGGACACAAACACCGGGGAGCTGTTTTTT

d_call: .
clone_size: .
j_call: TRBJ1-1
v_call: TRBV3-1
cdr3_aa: CASSQDLGLNTEAFF
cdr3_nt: TGTGCCAGCAGCCAAGATTTAGGATTGAACACTGAAGCTTTCTTT

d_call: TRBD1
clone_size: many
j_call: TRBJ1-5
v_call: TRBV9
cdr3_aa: CASSEGQPHQPQHF
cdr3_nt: TGTGCCAGCAGCGAGGGACAGCCTCATCAGCCCCAGCATTTT

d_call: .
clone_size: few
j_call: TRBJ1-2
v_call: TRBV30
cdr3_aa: CAWSYQSYGYTF
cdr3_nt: TGTGCCTGGAGCTACCAAAGCTATGGCTACACCTTC

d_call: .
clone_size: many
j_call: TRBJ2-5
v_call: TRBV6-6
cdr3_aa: CASSYLWSDQETQYF
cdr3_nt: TGTGCCAGCAGTTATTTGTGGTCAGACCAAGAGACCCAGTACTTC

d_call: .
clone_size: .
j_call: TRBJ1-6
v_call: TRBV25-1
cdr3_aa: CASSETRTAGLNSPLHF
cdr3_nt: TGTGCCAGCAGTGAAACCCGGACAGCAGGCCTTAATTCACCCCTCCACTTT

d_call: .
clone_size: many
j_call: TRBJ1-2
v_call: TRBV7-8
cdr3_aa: CASSPGTHGGYTF
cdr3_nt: TGTGCCAGCAGCCCCGGGACCCATGGGGGCTACACCTTC

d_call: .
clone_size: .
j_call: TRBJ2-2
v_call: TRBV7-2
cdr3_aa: CASSQGRTGRRNTGELFF
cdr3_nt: TGTGCCAGCAGCCAAGGGAGGACCGGACGCAGGAACACCGGGGAGCTGTTTTTT

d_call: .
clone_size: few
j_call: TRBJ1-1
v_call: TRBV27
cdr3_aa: CASGLQNTEAFF
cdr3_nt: TGTGCCAGCGGACTACAGAACACTGAAGCTTTCTTT

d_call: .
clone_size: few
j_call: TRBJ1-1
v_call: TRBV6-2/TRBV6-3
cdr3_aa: CASGDTGTEAFF
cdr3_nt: TGTGCCAGCGGCGATACAGGGACTGAAGCTTTCTTT

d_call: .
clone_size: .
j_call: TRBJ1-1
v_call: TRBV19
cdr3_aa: CARSGGNGKMNTEAFF
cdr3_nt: TGTGCCAGGAGTGGGGGGAACGGGAAGATGAACACTGAAGCTTTCTTT

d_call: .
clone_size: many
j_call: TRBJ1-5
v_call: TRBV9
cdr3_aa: CASSVDQGGNQPQHF
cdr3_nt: TGTGCCAGCAGCGTCGACCAGGGCGGCAATCAGCCCCAGCATTTT

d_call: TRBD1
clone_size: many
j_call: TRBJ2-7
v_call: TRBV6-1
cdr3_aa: CASSPTDRGNEQYF
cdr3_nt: TGTGCCAGCAGCCCCACCGACAGGGGCAACGAGCAGTACTTC

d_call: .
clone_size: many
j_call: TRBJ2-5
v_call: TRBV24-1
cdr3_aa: CATSDSRTYQETQYF
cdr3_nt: TGTGCCACCAGTGATTCTAGGACATACCAAGAGACCCAGTACTTC

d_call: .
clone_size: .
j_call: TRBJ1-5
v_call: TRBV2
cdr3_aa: CASTALPGGTQHF
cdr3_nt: TGTGCCAGCACCGCCCTGCCAGGAGGGACTCAGCATTTT

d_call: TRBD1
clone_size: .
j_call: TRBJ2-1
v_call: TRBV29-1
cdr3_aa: CSVELDRDNEQFF
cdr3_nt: TGCAGCGTTGAGTTGGACAGGGATAATGAGCAGTTCTTC

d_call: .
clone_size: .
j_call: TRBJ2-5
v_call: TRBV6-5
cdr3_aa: CASSYFPKRIDGSQGSPETQYF
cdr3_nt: TGTGCCAGCAGTTACTTCCCTAAAAGAATAGACGGCTCCCAGGGCTCTCCAGAGACCCAGTACTTC

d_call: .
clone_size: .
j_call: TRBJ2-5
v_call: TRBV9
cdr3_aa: CASPEQETQYF
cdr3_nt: TGTGCCAGCCCAGAACAAGAGACCCAGTACTTC

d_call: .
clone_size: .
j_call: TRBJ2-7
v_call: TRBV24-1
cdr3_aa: CAASKGGHGPYEQYF
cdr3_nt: TGTGCCGCCAGCAAAGGGGGTCACGGACCCTACGAGCAGTACTTC

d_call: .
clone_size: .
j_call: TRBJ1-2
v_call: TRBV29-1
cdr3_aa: CSARTGYTF
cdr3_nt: TGCAGCGCCAGGACAGGCTACACCTTC

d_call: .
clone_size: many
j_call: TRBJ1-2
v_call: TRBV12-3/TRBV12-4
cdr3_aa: CATRGSGYGYTF
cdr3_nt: TGTGCCACCCGAGGTTCTGGATATGGCTACACCTTC